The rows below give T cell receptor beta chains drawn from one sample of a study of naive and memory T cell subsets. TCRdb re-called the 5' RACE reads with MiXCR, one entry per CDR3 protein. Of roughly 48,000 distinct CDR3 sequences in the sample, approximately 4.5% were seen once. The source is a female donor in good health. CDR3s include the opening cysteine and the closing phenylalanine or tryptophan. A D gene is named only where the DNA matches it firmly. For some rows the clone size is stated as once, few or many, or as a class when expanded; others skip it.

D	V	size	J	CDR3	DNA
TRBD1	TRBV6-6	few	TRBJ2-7	CASSGQGVFYEQYF	TGTGCCAGCAGTGGACAGGGGGTATTCTACGAGCAGTACTTC
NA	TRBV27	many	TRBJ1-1	CASRRESRVNTEAFF	TGTGCCAGCCGTCGGGAAAGCAGGGTCAACACTGAAGCTTTCTTT
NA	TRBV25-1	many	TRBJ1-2	CASSEYKGLSVYGYTF	TGTGCCAGCAGTGAATATAAGGGTCTTTCGGTCTACGGCTACACCTTC
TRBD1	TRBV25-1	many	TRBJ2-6	CASSGPGTGTGANVLTF	TGTGCCAGCAGTGGTCCCGGGACAGGGACCGGGGCCAACGTCCTGACTTTC
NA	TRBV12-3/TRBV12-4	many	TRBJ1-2	CASSTPGTRSGYTF	TGTGCCAGCAGTACCCCAGGGACAAGAAGTGGCTACACCTTC
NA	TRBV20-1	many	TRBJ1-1	CSARDSGAGLRGYTEAFF	TGCAGTGCTAGAGATTCCGGGGCAGGTCTTAGAGGGTACACTGAAGCTTTCTTT
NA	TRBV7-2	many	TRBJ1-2	CASSLAANYGYTF	TGTGCCAGCAGCTTAGCGGCTAACTATGGCTACACCTTC
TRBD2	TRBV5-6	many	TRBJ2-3	CAAGGGRSTDTQYF	TGTGCCGCGGGTGGCGGGAGAAGCACAGATACGCAGTATTTT
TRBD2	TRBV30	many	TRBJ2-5	CAWSVRLAGGGLGETQYF	TGTGCCTGGAGTGTTAGACTAGCGGGAGGAGGGTTGGGAGAGACCCAGTACTTC
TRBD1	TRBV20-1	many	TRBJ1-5	CSAPGQGIGQPQHF	TGCAGTGCTCCGGGACAGGGGATAGGACAGCCCCAGCATTTT
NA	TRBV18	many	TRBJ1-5	CASSPFADQPQHF	TGTGCCAGCTCACCGTTCGCAGATCAGCCCCAGCATTTT
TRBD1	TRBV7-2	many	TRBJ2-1	CASSYRDRFDNEQFF	TGTGCCAGCAGTTACCGGGACAGGTTTGACAATGAGCAGTTCTTC
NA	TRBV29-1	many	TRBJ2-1	CSVEWRTPYNEQFF	TGCAGCGTTGAGTGGAGGACTCCATACAATGAGCAGTTCTTC
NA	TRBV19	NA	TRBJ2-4	CASSILGGVNIQYF	TGTGCCAGTAGTATATTGGGGGGTGTAAACATTCAGTACTTC
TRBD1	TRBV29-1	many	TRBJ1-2	CSVDERNRGEMDGYTF	TGCAGCGTTGACGAGCGAAACAGGGGAGAGATGGATGGCTACACCTTC
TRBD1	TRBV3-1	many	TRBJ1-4	CASGGTVSNEKLFF	TGTGCCAGCGGAGGGACAGTTTCTAATGAAAAACTGTTTTTT
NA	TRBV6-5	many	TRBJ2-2	CASSRVPMNTGELFF	TGTGCCAGCAGTAGAGTCCCGATGAACACCGGGGAGCTGTTTTTT
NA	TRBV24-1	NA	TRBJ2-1	CATSDPYNEQFF	TGTGCCACCAGTGACCCCTACAATGAGCAGTTCTTC
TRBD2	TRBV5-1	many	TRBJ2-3	CASSLSLAGTDTQYF	TGCGCCAGCAGCCTATCGTTAGCGGGGACAGATACGCAGTATTTT
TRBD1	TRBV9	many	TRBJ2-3	CASSVATGVSTDTQYF	TGTGCCAGCAGCGTCGCTACAGGGGTAAGCACAGATACGCAGTATTTT
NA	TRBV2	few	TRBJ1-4	CASSTDREMKKLFF	TGTGCCAGCAGTACGGACAGAGAGATGAAAAAACTGTTTTTT
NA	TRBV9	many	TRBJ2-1	CASEGTLLGQFF	TGTGCCAGCGAGGGGACTCTATTGGGGCAGTTCTTC
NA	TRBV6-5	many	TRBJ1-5	CASSYSGEAQPQHF	TGTGCCAGCAGTTACTCTGGGGAGGCTCAGCCCCAGCATTTT
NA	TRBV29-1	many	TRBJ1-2	CSVDQGWRGVNYGYTF	TGCAGCGTTGATCAAGGATGGAGAGGAGTTAACTATGGCTACACCTTC
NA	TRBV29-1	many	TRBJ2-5	CSGGREGPSGTQYF	TGCAGCGGCGGTCGGGAAGGACCCTCGGGGACCCAGTACTTC
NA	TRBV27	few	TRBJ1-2	CASSPVGANDRYGYTF	TGTGCCAGCAGTCCTGTCGGGGCCAATGACCGCTATGGCTACACCTTC
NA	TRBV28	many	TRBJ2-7	CASSKQGRRVEQYF	TGTGCCAGCAGCAAACAGGGTAGAAGAGTAGAGCAGTACTTC
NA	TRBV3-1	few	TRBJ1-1	CASSRSMGLAEAFF	TGTGCCAGCAGCCGCTCGATGGGTTTGGCTGAAGCTTTCTTT
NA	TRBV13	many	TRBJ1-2	CASSLRTTGSYGYTF	TGTGCCAGCAGCTTAAGAACAACAGGGAGCTATGGCTACACCTTC
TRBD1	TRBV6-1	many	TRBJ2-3	CASSDGQGAYTQYF	TGTGCCAGCAGTGACGGACAGGGGGCATATACGCAGTATTTT